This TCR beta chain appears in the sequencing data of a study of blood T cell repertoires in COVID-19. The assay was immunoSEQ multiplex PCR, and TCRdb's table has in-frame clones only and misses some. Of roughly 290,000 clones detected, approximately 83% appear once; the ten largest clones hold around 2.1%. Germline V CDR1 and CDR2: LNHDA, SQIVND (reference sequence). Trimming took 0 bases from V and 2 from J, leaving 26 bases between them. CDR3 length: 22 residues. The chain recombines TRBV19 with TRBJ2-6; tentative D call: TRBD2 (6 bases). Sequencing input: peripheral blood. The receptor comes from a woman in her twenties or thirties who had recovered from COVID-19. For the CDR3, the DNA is TGTGCCAGTAGTATAGATCTATTGGGAGGAGGAATGGGGTTCCCTGGGGCCAACGTCCTGACTTTC. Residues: CASSIDLLGGGMGFPGANVLTF.